This T cell receptor (beta chain) was sequenced in a study of T cells in Graves' hyperthyroidism and ophthalmopathy. Study-wide points: Ophthalmopathy onset followed model prediction by a median around 6.6 months.

Amplified TCR beta CDR3 regions came from RNA transcripts. Primed by the HTBI set, a first-round RT-PCR was run on the TCR CDR3. One entry per CDR3 protein, called by TCRdb with MiXCR from the multiplex PCR reads. The sample carries 450,000 to 700,000 distinct CDR3 sequences, around 46% recorded once. With regard to this clonotype: The antigen is undetermined.

This CDR3 comprises 14 residues. Germline trimming cut 5 bases from V and 6 bases from J; bases unmatched to any gene: 3. Patients were excluded for uncontrolled infection, other autoimmune disease, pregnancy or lactation. The TCR originated in an adult woman with Graves' disease, either hyperthyroidism or ophthalmopathy (not recorded which). The sequencing input was peripheral blood or thyroid tissue (not recorded which). This chain connects TRBV12-3 or TRBV12-4 to TRBJ1-4; TRBD1 aligns across 10 bases. The CDR3 sequence is CASSAGQGDEKLFF. Here the CDR3 DNA reads TGTGCCAGCAGTGCCGGACAGGGGGATGAAAAACTGTTTTTT.